The present T cell receptor (beta chain) was sequenced within a study of Graves' ophthalmopathy and Graves' hyperthyroidism. CDR3 regions of TCR beta were amplified from RNA transcripts. HTBI-primed RT-PCR formed the first round, and a multiplex PCR formed the second. TCRdb recomputed calls from the multiplex PCR reads with MiXCR, one row per CDR3 protein. The sample records 900,000 to 1,200,000 distinct CDR3 sequences, 36% being singletons. This clonotype has a count of ten or more. This CDR3 has 15 amino acids. V lost 1 base to trimming and J lost 4 bases, with 13 bases between them. The germline V gene has CDR1 LNHDA and CDR2 SQIVND (reference sequence).

The sample consisted of peripheral blood or thyroid tissue (not recorded which). This clonotype was sampled from an adult man with Graves' hyperthyroidism. This chain links TRBV19 with TRBJ1-2; TRBD1 might be the D (5 bases). CDR3 DNA: TGTGCCAGTAGTATAGCGGCAGGGCGGACCTATGGCTACACCTTC. Translating gives CASSIAAGRTYGYTF.